One and the same sample provided the 29 T cell receptor beta chains below, sequenced in a study of T cell responses to AZD1222 COVID-19 vaccine. Assay: immunoSEQ multiplex PCR; the TCRdb copy retains only in-frame clones and omits some. The sample shows approximately 120,000 clones, about 88% of them seen only once. This sample comprised peripheral blood, obtained on day 0 of AZD1222 vaccination. All receptors derive from an adult in good health.

The chain combines TRBV6-5 with TRBJ1-2, with TRBD1 matching 7 bases. The V gene's germline CDR1 is MNHEY and CDR2 SVGAGI. V trimming: 6 bases; J trimming: 5 bases; junction bases outside the gene matches: 9. The CDR3 loop spans 14 amino acids. CDR3 coding DNA: TGTGCCAGCAGCCAGGGACAGCAAACGTATGGCTACACCTTC. It encodes CASSQGQQTYGYTF.

This chain links TRBV7-3 with TRBJ2-2; D not resolved. This CDR3 spans 14 amino acids. In germline, CDR1 is SGHTA, CDR2 FQGTGA. Trimming left V 5 bases short and J 0 bases short, with 7 bases between. CDR3: CASSLQPNTGELFF. CDR3 nucleotide sequence: TGTGCCAGCAGCCTTCAGCCGAACACCGGGGAGCTGTTTTTT.

The CDR3 reads CAWTRQGWRTGELFF. In nucleotides, the CDR3 is TGTGCCTGGACGCGACAGGGTTGGCGGACCGGGGAGCTGTTTTTT. V is TRBV30 and J is TRBJ2-2, with TRBD1 identical over 7 bases. The germline gives CDR1 GTSNPN, CDR2 SVGIG (reference sequence). J lost 5 bases, V lost 4 bases, and 10 bases had no gene match. The CDR3 is made up of 15 amino acids.

The chain links TRBV19 to TRBJ2-1, with D possibly being TRBD1 or TRBD2 (5 bases each). This CDR3 region has 15 residues. V lost 0 bases, J lost 7 bases, and 13 bases lay in between. Germline CDR1 LNHDA, CDR2 SQIVND (reference sequence). The CDR3 is CASSIDLGPGNEQFF. DNA for the CDR3: TGTGCCAGTAGTATAGATTTGGGACCGGGGAATGAGCAGTTCTTC.

The chain uses TRBV5-4 and TRBJ1-2, with TRBD1 as a possible D gene (5 bases). Germline loops: CDR1 SGHNT, CDR2 YYREEE (reference sequence). The CDR3 covers 14 residues. V was pared by 0 bases and J by 4 bases, with 10 bases between. The chain's CDR3 is CASSLEGRLYGYTF. The DNA for the CDR3 is TGTGCCAGCAGCTTGGAGGGACGGCTCTATGGCTACACCTTC.

This chain uses TRBV10-3 with TRBJ2-1, with D perhaps TRBD2 (6 bases). The V gene's germline CDR1 is ENHRY and CDR2 SYGVKD. Trimming shortened V by 2 bases and J by 7 bases, and 12 bases separated the two germline ends. The CDR3 has 14 residues. CDR3: CAISEGTGLNEQFF. CDR3 coding DNA: TGTGCCATCAGTGAGGGGACTGGACTAAATGAGCAGTTCTTC.

The rearrangement links TRBV6-5 to TRBJ1-4; a possible D gene is TRBD1 (5 bases). V lost 6 bases and J lost 5, with 16 bases in between. Germline values: CDR1 MNHEY, CDR2 SVGAGI. The CDR3 length is 15 residues. The chain's CDR3 is CASRGTGTGNEKLFF. CDR3 in DNA: TGTGCCAGCAGGGGTACCGGGACGGGGAATGAAAAACTGTTTTTT.

The chain combines TRBV3-1 (or the pseudogene TRBV3-2) with TRBJ1-2; no definite D call. The germline V gene encodes CDR1 LGHDT and CDR2 YNNKEL (reference sequence). CDR3 length: 11 amino acids. Trimming left V 1 base short and J 14 bases short, with 11 bases between. The CDR3 reads CASSQGMTCTF. In nucleotides, the CDR3 is TGTGCCAGCAGCCAAGGGATGACATGTACCTTC.

V and J are TRBV3-1 (or the pseudogene TRBV3-2) and TRBJ1-2; 9 nucleotides agree with TRBD1. Germline V CDR1 and CDR2: LGHDT, YNNKEL (reference sequence). V shed 4 bases and J 5 bases; nucleotides not matched to a gene: 11. This CDR3 spans 16 amino acids. Here the CDR3 reads CASSLTAGTGRYGYTF. The CDR3 DNA reads TGTGCCAGCAGCCTTACCGCCGGGACAGGGAGGTATGGCTACACCTTC.

The chain carries TRBV14 and TRBJ1-2; perhaps TRBD1 as D (5 bases). The CDR3 contains 13 residues. V was trimmed by 4 bases and J by 10 bases, leaving 16 bases between them. In germline, CDR1 is SGHDN, CDR2 FVKESK. CDR3 coding DNA: TGTGCCAGCAGCCCGCAATTGGGGGGTCCCTACACCTTC. Its translation: CASSPQLGGPYTF.

Only a few counts were recorded for this clone. V is TRBV6-2 or TRBV6-3 and J is TRBJ1-1; the D is unclear. The CDR3 runs to 14 residues. Looked up from germline, CDR1 is MNHEY and CDR2 is SVGEGT. V lost 4 bases and J 0 bases, leaving 9 bases between the germline ends. The DNA of the CDR3 is TGTGCCAGCAGTTGGACGCATATGAACACTGAAGCTTTCTTT. This sequence encodes CASSWTHMNTEAFF.

This clone was recorded only once. This chain connects TRBV9 to TRBJ1-4; 9 bases line up with TRBD1. V gave up 3 bases and J gave up 8 bases; unmatched junction bases: 2. The CDR3 consists of 13 residues. Germline-derived CDR1 and CDR2 are SGDLS and YYNGEE. The CDR3 is CASSAGQGEKLFF. The CDR3 DNA sequence: TGTGCCAGCAGCGCGGGACAGGGAGAAAAACTGTTTTTT.

The chain combines TRBV9 with TRBJ1-6, with TRBD1 as a possible D gene (5 bases). Trimming took off 4 bases at V and 7 bases at J, with 18 bases between the two ends. The length of the CDR3 is 16 residues. Germline V gene sequence: CDR1 SGDLS, CDR2 YYNGEE. The CDR3 here is CASSPAAGWGNSPLHF. CDR3 nucleotides: TGTGCCAGCAGCCCGGCTGCAGGATGGGGCAATTCACCCCTCCACTTT.

This chain links TRBV2 with TRBJ2-3; unclear D gene. CDR3 size: 17 residues. Trimming left V 6 bases short and J 0 bases short, with 19 bases between. Germline V gene sequence: CDR1 SNHLY, CDR2 FYNNEI. Written as DNA, the CDR3 is TGTGCCAGCAGCCCCTCCCGGTGGCCTACAAGCACAGATACGCAGTATTTT. It codes for CASSPSRWPTSTDTQYF.

The chain is built from TRBV4-1 and TRBJ1-4; D gene unclear. The V gene lost 1 base and the J gene lost 7 bases, with 13 bases spanning the gap. The germline V gene has CDR1 MGHRA and CDR2 YSYEKL. The CDR3 is 15 residues long. For the CDR3, the DNA is TGCGCCAGCAGCCAAGTGGGTACTCTTGGTGAAAAACTGTTTTTT. Its protein is CASSQVGTLGEKLFF.

The chain carries TRBV5-4 and TRBJ1-5; D remains ambiguous. The V end lost 0 bases, the J end lost 2 bases, and 9 bases lay between the germline ends. Germline loops: CDR1 SGHNT, CDR2 YYREEE (reference sequence). The CDR3 extends over 15 amino acids. The CDR3 sequence is CASSLDSGGNQPQHF. The CDR3 region has the DNA TGTGCCAGCAGCTTGGATTCAGGAGGCAATCAGCCCCAGCATTTT.

Remarks on this clone: The sample has other DNA sequences that encode this CDR3 too. This chain links TRBV6-2 or TRBV6-3 with TRBJ1-5; 9 positions match TRBD1. Trimming at V came to 4 bases and at J to 7 bases, leaving 5 bases not matched to a gene. The CDR3 is made up of 14 amino acids. In germline, CDR1 is MNHEY, CDR2 SVGEGT. CDR3 coding DNA: TGTGCCAGCAGTTCCGGACAGGGGAACCAGCCCCAGCATTTT. It specifies CASSSGQGNQPQHF.

The J gene is TRBJ2-5, the V gene TRBV10-3, with a possible D match to TRBD2 (7 bases). V was trimmed by 7 bases and J by 5 bases, leaving 20 bases between them. Germline V gives CDR1 ENHRY, CDR2 SYGVKD. The CDR3 runs 15 residues. CDR3 loop: CAITNLEGGRETQYF. The CDR3 DNA follows: TGTGCCATCACGAACCTCGAGGGGGGGCGCGAGACCCAGTACTTC.

The chain is built from TRBV11-3 and TRBJ2-3, with D tentatively TRBD1 (5 bases). V gave up 5 bases and J gave up 6 bases, with 12 bases separating them. CDR3 length: 13 amino acids. CDR1 is SGHNT and CDR2 is YENEEA in the germline V gene. CDR3 sequence reads: CASSDQSGDTQYF. In nucleotides, the CDR3 is TGTGCCAGCAGCGATCAGTCAGGGGATACGCAGTATTTT. Complete variable domain (other parts from reference TRBV11-3 and TRBJ2-3): EAGVVQSPRYKIIEKKQPVAFWCNPISGHNTLYWYLQNLGQGPELLIRYENEEAVDDSQLPKDRFSAERLKGVDSTLKIQPAELGDSAVYLCASSDQSGDTQYFGPGTRLTVL.

This rearrangement joins TRBV14 to TRBJ2-5; D could derive from TRBD1 or TRBD2 (5 bases each). The CDR3 sequence is 15 residues long. The V end was cut by 4 bases, the J end by 4 bases, with 16 bases between. CDR1 is SGHDN and CDR2 is FVKESK in the germline V gene. The CDR3 DNA reads TGTGCCAGCAGCCCCGCTCTAGCAGGGCTAGAGACCCAGTACTTC. Protein: CASSPALAGLETQYF.

The rearrangement joins TRBV7-8 to TRBJ2-1, with a possible D match to TRBD1 (5 bases). Germline values: CDR1 SGHVS, CDR2 FQNEAQ. V was shortened by 5 bases and J by 0 bases, with 14 bases between the two germline ends. The CDR3 extends over 16 amino acids. The CDR3 nucleotides are TGTGCCAGCAGCCCCCACAGGATCAGCTCCTACAATGAGCAGTTCTTC. Amino acids: CASSPHRISSYNEQFF.

This chain joins TRBV2 and TRBJ1-5, with D maybe TRBD1 (5 bases). The CDR3 is made up of 15 amino acids. V shed 8 bases and J shed 3 bases, with 17 bases lying between them. Germline V lookup: CDR1 SNHLY, CDR2 FYNNEI. CDR3 region: CASRPSGGFNQPQHF. The DNA of the CDR3 is TGTGCCAGCCGCCCCTCCGGGGGTTTCAATCAGCCCCAGCATTTT.

Only one count was recorded for this clone. The gene calls are TRBV12-3 or TRBV12-4 and TRBJ1-1, with D maybe TRBD1 (5 bases). Between the trimmed V and J ends, which lost 6 bases and 8 bases, there was a span of 10 bases. This CDR3 contains 11 residues. Here the CDR3 reads CASSLGVEAFF. DNA of the CDR3: TGTGCCAGCAGCCTGGGGGTGGAAGCTTTCTTT.

The chain has TRBV5-1 and TRBJ2-7, with TRBD1 matching 8 bases. The V gene end was trimmed by 0 bases and the J gene end by 1 base; junction bases not matched to a gene: 3. Per the germline V gene, CDR1 is SGHRS and CDR2 is YFSETQ. This CDR3 is built from 15 residues. In nucleotides, the CDR3 is TGCGCCAGCAGCTTGGAGGGACAGGATTCCTACGAGCAGTACTTC. Its protein is CASSLEGQDSYEQYF.

This chain connects TRBV9 to TRBJ2-1; the match to TRBD2 covers 9 bases. Trimming removed 0 bases from V and 5 bases from J; junction bases left unmatched: 6. The CDR3 sequence is 16 residues long. Germline CDR1 reads SGDLS; CDR2 reads YYNGEE. The CDR3 sequence: CASSVVAGGPHNEQFF. The CDR3 nucleotides are TGTGCCAGCAGCGTAGTGGCGGGAGGGCCCCACAATGAGCAGTTCTTC.

The V and J genes are TRBV9 and TRBJ2-2; TRBD2 agrees at 11 bases. In germline, CDR1 is SGDLS, CDR2 YYNGEE. There are 17 residues in the CDR3. Losses at the gene ends were 3 bases for V and 5 bases for J; bases not matched to a gene: 9. This chain's CDR3 is CASSADRLAGRTGELFF. As DNA, the CDR3 is TGTGCCAGCAGCGCAGATAGACTAGCGGGGAGGACCGGGGAGCTGTTTTTT.

This sequence joins TRBV12-3 or TRBV12-4 and TRBJ2-7; D assignment may be TRBD1 or TRBD2 (6 bases each). Trimming took 8 bases from V and 2 from J, leaving 7 bases between them. The CDR3 has 11 residues. The CDR3 sequence: CASGGPYEQYF. The CDR3 nucleotides read TGTGCCAGCGGGGGGCCCTACGAGCAGTACTTC.

The CDR3 DNA reads TGTGCCAGCAGTTTGGGGGAGGGGAATGAGCAGTTCTTC. Translating gives CASSLGEGNEQFF. This chain joins TRBV27 and TRBJ2-1; 7 nucleotides match TRBD2. Germline V gives CDR1 MNHEY, CDR2 SMNVEV (reference sequence). Unmatched junction bases numbered 3, after V lost 3 bases and J lost 7 bases. CDR3 length: 13 amino acids.

The chain links TRBV27 to TRBJ1-2; D gene uncertain. Germline V gene data show CDR1 as MNHEY and CDR2 as SMNVEV (reference sequence). The germline V and J ends were trimmed by 2 bases and 6 bases, with 22 bases remaining between them. The CDR3 length is 17 residues. The CDR3 protein is CASSLRPQSGIRDGYTF. In DNA, the CDR3 is TGTGCCAGCAGTTTAAGGCCTCAGTCCGGGATTAGGGATGGCTACACCTTC.